This T cell receptor (beta chain) was documented in a study of cytomegalovirus exposure and HLA in healthy donors (TCRdb year 2017). Regarding the study in general: According to an earlier analysis of 550 to 750 of the donors, about 180 million T cells yielded 117 million unique TCR beta sequences and approximately 300 Gb of sequence data. An earlier analysis of approximately 630 of the donors applied high-throughput TCR beta sequencing to assess whether each TCR beta V gene segment acted as functional or pseudogenic. Rather than using new phenotypic data, the later analysis identified candidate immune exposures from TCR beta sequences and from how often those sequences occurred across donors. Roughly five DR-DQ haplotypes were handled as single units for association and clustering because linkage in the cohort was strong. HLA typing covered class I and class II loci at four-digit resolution. The T cell repertoires of some 700 subjects were profiled by immunosequencing and related to cytomegalovirus serostatus. To predict cytomegalovirus infection status, the study combined high-throughput TCR immunosequencing, statistical association of individual TCRs with disease status, and machine learning. In a later genetic analysis, genome-wide SNP genotypes for about 65% of the roughly 670 donors were used, and that subset was treated as a discovery cohort. On average, roughly 250,000 unique TCR beta nucleotide sequences were sequenced per donor among 300 to 500 genotyped donors of the cohort, with roughly 18% of those sequences being non-productive. The number of donors typed differed by locus, with 629-630 for A, B, C, DRB1 and DQB1, approximately 500 for DQA1, approximately 580 for DPA1, and some 440 for DPB1. An early release that covered 500 to 800 HLA-typed donors contained around 300 gigabases of sequencing data and tens of millions of unique TCR sequences. Donor age, sex, ethnicity and CMV serostatus were collected together with the repertoire data. A separate validation cohort of more than 100 different subjects was used in addition to the roughly 670-subject first cohort. The genetic ancestry cluster associated with self-reported Caucasian donors included about 81% of the 350 to 500 genotyped donors. All discovery cohort repertoires had been generated using a single sequencing platform. The study aimed to test whether signatures of past pathogen exposure could be identified by cataloging public T cell receptors. A later analysis re-examined previously published TCR beta repertoires from just over 650 donors and added high-resolution HLA genotyping to investigate patterns of TCR occurrence.

The germline V gene sets CDR1 to SGHRS and CDR2 to YFSETQ. The V end loses 3 bases and the J end loses 3 bases, and a stretch of 8 bases separates them. The CDR3 holds 13 amino acids from the cysteine to the phenylalanine. The read is trimmed to its CDR3 DNA, 39 bases read in frame from base 1. The cohort was made up of 650 to 700 healthy bone marrow donors. All cohort members were sampled while nominally healthy, although unrecorded immune exposures were likely present. The donor tested CMV seropositive and was one of the 289 seropositive cohort members. A peripheral blood sample was provided by each donor, and peripheral blood mononuclear cells were used for TCR beta sequencing. Genomic DNA extraction from the blood cell samples was performed with the Qiagen DNeasy Blood Extraction Kit. Beyond this particular receptor, the publication reports: Sequencing depth was assumed to be roughly uniform across donors in the presence/absence analyses, though that assumption may not hold. A further reported finding was that TCR beta sequences accurately predicted the HLA-A and HLA-B alleles for most subjects in the first cohort. A later analysis reported that several top co-occurrence clusters appeared linked to parvovirus B19, influenza, CMV and Epstein-Barr virus. In this cohort, only TCR beta chains were sequenced, and detectable features were limited by the absence of alpha or paired-chain data. HLA typing was unavailable for some donors at each locus, so association tests used only the typed subset. Specific HLA alleles were associated with about 17,000 TCR beta sequences at a false discovery rate of 0.05 in a later analysis. Most TCR sequences were seen in very few donors, while some public TCRs were found in many individuals. In an earlier analysis of a few hundred of the donors, most TCR beta V segments were observed in productive rearrangements about 90% or about 30% of the time, broadly matching IMGT annotations. A cluster of highly shared sequence variants was judged likely to represent a technical artifact of the sequencing pipeline. The classifier was reported to diagnose cytomegalovirus status with high specificity and sensitivity in both the original and validation cohorts. V-gene and J-gene trimming of TCR beta chains was associated with a missense DCLRE1C variant in a later genetic analysis, and the association was replicated in an independent cohort. Most CMV-associated TCR beta chains appeared to be HLA-restricted in a later analysis, and the HLA associations seemed to be driven largely by CMV exposure. Assigning TCR associations to individual alleles was difficult when HLA alleles, especially DR and DQ, strongly co-occurred. The earlier analysis of approximately 590 of the donors excluded 15 to 20 rarely observed V segments, including chromosome 9 orphons, because counts were too low. The study listed 164 TCR beta chains as associated with cytomegalovirus. The authors suggested that the approach could potentially be extended to other disease states and immunological phenotypes. In a later analysis, TCR association rates were found to vary across HLA loci, with the most associated TCRs seen for DRB1 alleles and the fewest for HLA-C alleles. Some IMGT-functional V segments, including TRBV6-2 and TRBV6-3, could not be told apart with the 87-base-pair reads, so those segments were excluded. In vitro tests confirmed that a few of the cytomegalovirus-associated TCR beta chains recognize cytomegalovirus antigens. Correlated functional status among segregating V segments might reflect linkage disequilibrium, but an unknown experimental factor could not be ruled out. In a later analysis, HLA-associated TCR beta chains were found to be more clonally expanded and to have lower generation probabilities than equally common non-associated chains. Immune exposure information for the cohort was limited to CMV serostatus. A later genetic analysis reported fewer N-insertions in productive TCRs among donors in an Asian-associated ancestry cluster than the roughly 620-donor mean.

Library preparation employed the immunoSEQ multiplex PCR assay. A mixture of 60 forward primers for TCR Vbeta segments and 13 reverse primers for TCR Jbeta segments was used in the multiplex PCR. The CDR3 region of rearranged TCR beta genes was amplified from genomic DNA with a multiplex PCR assay. The amplified TCR beta libraries were sequenced on the Illumina HiSeq System as 87-base-pair reads. The paper's processing steps were these. In a later analysis, 77 million or so unique TCR beta chains were counted across the 500 to 700 repertoires, and approximately 11 million of these chains were shared by at least two donors. Raw reads were error-corrected and collapsed into unique sequences by a nearest-neighbor algorithm in which closely related sequences were merged to remove PCR and sequencing errors. Alignment of CDR3 sequences to IMGT reference sequences was used to assign V, D and J gene segments. For a sequence to be retained, a match of at least six nucleotides was required to both a V gene segment and a J gene segment. A rearrangement counted as productive if the CDR3 had no stop codons and remained in frame with V and J, and every other rearrangement counted as non-productive. Following IMGT convention, CDR3 was defined as the stretch from the second conserved V-encoded cysteine to the conserved J-encoded phenylalanine. Sequences without an unambiguous match to a single V gene segment were excluded from the earlier analysis of about 640 of the donors. An earlier analysis of 587 of the donors classified V segments as functional when productive rearrangements were above 56.7% and as segregating when the standard deviation between donors was above 5%. A statistical classification framework was built for diagnosing cytomegalovirus status from the catalog of TCR beta chain sequences. In a later analysis, TCR nucleotide sequences were compared against IMGT/GENE-DB human TR gene sequences so that V and J genes could be assigned. The TCRdist pipeline was used in a later analysis to assign CDR3 sequences and most-parsimonious VDJ recombination scenarios. In a later analysis, every TCR beta chain was defined by the combination of its CDR3 amino acid sequence and its V-gene family, and reads without a unique V-gene family were dropped. In a later analysis, fewer than 600 highly shared, low-generation-probability nucleotide sequences were removed to address suspected cross-contamination and a sequencing artifact. A later analysis calculated a clonal expansion index for each public chain from normalized within-repertoire ranks of inferred template counts. Generation probabilities in a later analysis came from a VDJ recombination model fitted to out-of-frame rearrangements, and those results were checked against IGoR. In a later analysis, hypergeometric tests were used to score TCR-TCR, TCR-HLA and TCR-CMV co-occurrence, with a repertoire-size bias correction applied to TCR pairs. False discovery rates were estimated in a later analysis by permuting HLA or CMV assignments 20 times. In a later analysis, co-occurring TCRs were grouped with DBSCAN, and TCRdist sequence similarity was added when clustering was performed within HLA-allele-positive subsets. Repertoires with fewer than 30,000 or more than 120,000 public chains were left out of co-occurrence clustering, as were about 5 repertoires with anomalous nucleotide sharing. TCRdb stores this immuneACCESS table with in-frame sequences only. Part of the clones is absent; in the studies checked, under half of the shortfall reflects unresolved V genes, and no reason is known for the rest. Clonal size and the V and J genes are those of that table, whereas D and trimming came from the DNA. For this sample the table gives approximately 170,000 clones, of which 80% were detected only once. Around 4.1% of the sample is taken by the ten largest.

Comment on this clone: The clone's antigen remains unknown. Base-call qualities are not available, and no considerably larger clone is one nucleotide away.

The receptor chain draws on TRBV5-1 and TRBJ2-3; the D gene is perhaps TRBD1, on 5 matching bases. The sequenced sample consisted of PBMCs. The clonotype was recovered from a woman between 50 and 59 years old in good health and CMV-seropositive. This receptor has the CDR3 CASSWPGTDTQYF. DNA sequence: TGCGCCAGCAGCTGGCCAGGGACAGATACGCAGTATTTT.